The sequence of this TCR beta chain was determined in a study of T cell changes during pregnancy in multiple sclerosis (dated by TCRdb to the late 2010s). Looking at the study overall: Changes in the T cell repertoire over the course of pregnancy were examined in this study in women with multiple sclerosis.

To prepare the library, the immunoSEQ multiplex PCR assay was applied. The table comes from immuneACCESS by way of TCRdb, which keeps in-frame sequences with V and J called. Part of the clones is missing from these tables; in studies checked, under half for an unresolved V gene and the rest for unknown reasons. The sample profile shows around 75,000 clones; roughly nine tenths of them were found once. Under 0.3% of the sample belongs to the ten largest clones. Regarding this clone: The specificity of this receptor is unknown. Base-call qualities are not available, and no considerably larger clone is one nucleotide away.

The clonotype comes from a female donor in good health, enrolled as a control in a pregnancy study. Sequencing was performed on CD4+ T cells from peripheral blood mononuclear cells, taken in the third trimester of pregnancy.

The CDR3 is CASRGATAKNIQYF. The sequenced DNA is TGTGCCAGCAGGGGAGCTACAGCCAAAAACATTCAGTACTTC. The rearranged chain carries TRBV6-6 and TRBJ2-4; 5 matching bases give a weak D call of TRBD2. V is cut by 6 bases and J by 0 bases, and the space between the germline ends is 9 bases. CDR1 MNHNY and CDR2 SVGAGI were looked up in the germline V gene (reference sequence). Inclusive of the bounding cysteine and phenylalanine, the CDR3 is 14 residues long. The retained sequence is limited to the CDR3, 42 bases, with the frame set at the first base.